This TCR beta chain was sequenced for a study of identical twins. Each CDR3 protein is one row after TCRdb ran MiXCR on the 5' RACE reads. The sample has 200,000 to 250,000 distinct CDR3 sequences, over 5% seen once. Only healthy Caucasians were included as donors. This clonotype appeared many times. What it recognizes is unknown. Study-wide findings and caveats: Alpha sequences that were out-of-frame and twin-shared showed an excess of low generation probability. Part of the zero-insertion signal could reflect confounding by invariant MAIT and iNKT cells.

V was clipped by 2 bases and J by 3 bases; unmatched bases: 4. CDR1 and CDR2 from the germline V gene are SGHTA and FQGNSA. This CDR3 contains 15 residues. This sample was also put to use in a study of T cells expressing NK-cell markers. That work contributes: Sorting was restricted to alpha-beta TCR T cells by an anti-gamma-delta TCR antibody in several experiments.

The V gene is TRBV7-2, the J gene TRBJ2-3; 8 bases match TRBD2. The source is a young woman in good health. Sequencing used CD8+ T cells sorted from blood. CDR3 sequence reads: CASSLRGGWTDTQYF. In nucleotides, the CDR3 is TGTGCCAGCAGCTTACGGGGGGGTTGGACAGATACGCAGTATTTT.